These T cell receptor beta chains were read from a single sample in a study of T cell responses to AZD1222 COVID-19 vaccine. Some clones are missing from TCRdb's copy, which holds only in-frame ones; the method was immunoSEQ multiplex PCR. Of about 160,000 clones in the sample, about nine tenths were seen once. Sequences were derived from peripheral blood, sampled on day 0 of AZD1222 vaccination. The receptors here all came from an adult in good health. Both conserved end residues are trimmed from each CDR3. Not every row has a clone size; where given, it reads once, few, many or a size class.

TRBV3-1/TRBV3-2,NA,ASSQDRGHKAF
TRBV10-3,once,AIMGAGTEIYNEQF
TRBV6-1,NA,ASSETSGGFGEQF
TRBV5-4,NA,ASSFNRGGTETQY
TRBV5-6,once,ASSFAGLVTDTQY
TRBV28,once,ASSPSRKQY
TRBV19,NA,ASSRGGDYNEQF
TRBV6-5,NA,ASSWGTEAF
TRBV20-1,NA,SAASFTEAF
TRBV7-3,NA,ASSFGQGANEQY
TRBV4-3,NA,ASSLGTSYEQY
TRBV28,NA,ASSLWGGREYNEQF
TRBV2,once,ASSDPRGYT
TRBV9,NA,ASSVSRDRGQGEQY
TRBV6-2/TRBV6-3,NA,ASSYNQGYQETQY
TRBV24-1,NA,ATSDDRAVYGYT
TRBV27,NA,ASSLSTRANSPLH
TRBV20-1,NA,SAGETQY
TRBV18,NA,ASSPTPGDRYTEAF
TRBV6-5,NA,ASSFGQRETQY
TRBV11-1,NA,ASRLAGGPEQY
TRBV7-2,NA,ASSLGGGAYEQF